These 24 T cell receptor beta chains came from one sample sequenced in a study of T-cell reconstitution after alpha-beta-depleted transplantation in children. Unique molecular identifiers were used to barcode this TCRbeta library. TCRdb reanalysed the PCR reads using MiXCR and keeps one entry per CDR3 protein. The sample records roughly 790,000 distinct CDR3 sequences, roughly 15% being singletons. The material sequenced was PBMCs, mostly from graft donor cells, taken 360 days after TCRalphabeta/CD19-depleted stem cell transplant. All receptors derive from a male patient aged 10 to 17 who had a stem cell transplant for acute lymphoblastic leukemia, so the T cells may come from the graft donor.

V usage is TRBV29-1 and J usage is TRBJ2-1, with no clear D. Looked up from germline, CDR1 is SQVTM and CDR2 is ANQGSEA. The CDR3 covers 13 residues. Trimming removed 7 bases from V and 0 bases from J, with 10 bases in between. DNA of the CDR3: TGCAGCGCCCCCTCGAGCTCCTACAATGAGCAGTTCTTC. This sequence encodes CSAPSSSYNEQFF.

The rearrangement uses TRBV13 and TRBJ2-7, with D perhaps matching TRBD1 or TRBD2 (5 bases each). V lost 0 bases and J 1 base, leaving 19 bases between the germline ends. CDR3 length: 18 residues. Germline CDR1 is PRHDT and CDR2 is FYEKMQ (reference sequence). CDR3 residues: CASSLGLSGTAGSYEQYF. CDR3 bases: TGTGCCAGCAGCTTAGGGCTCTCCGGGACCGCCGGGTCCTACGAGCAGTACTTC.

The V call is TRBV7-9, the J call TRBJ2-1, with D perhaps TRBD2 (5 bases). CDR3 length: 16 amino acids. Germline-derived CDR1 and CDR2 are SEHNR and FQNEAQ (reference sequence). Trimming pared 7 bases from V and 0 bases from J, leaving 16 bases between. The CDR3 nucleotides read TGTGCCAGCATCCCGGTCGGGGATAGCTCCTACAATGAGCAGTTCTTC. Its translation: CASIPVGDSSYNEQFF.

The CDR3, as DNA: TGTGCCAGCAGCCGACAAGAGGAGACCCAGTACTTC. Translated, it gives CASSRQEETQYF. This rearrangement joins TRBV11-2 to TRBJ2-5; no definite D call. Between the trimmed V and J ends, which lost 5 bases and 5 bases, there was a span of 9 bases. The length of the CDR3 is 12 residues. Germline CDR1 and CDR2: SGHAT and FQNNGV.

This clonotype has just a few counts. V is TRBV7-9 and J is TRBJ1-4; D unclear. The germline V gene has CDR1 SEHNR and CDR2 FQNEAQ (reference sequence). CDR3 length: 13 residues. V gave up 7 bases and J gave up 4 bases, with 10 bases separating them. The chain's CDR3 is CASKQQINEKLFF. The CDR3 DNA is TGTGCCAGCAAACAACAGATTAATGAAAAACTGTTTTTT.

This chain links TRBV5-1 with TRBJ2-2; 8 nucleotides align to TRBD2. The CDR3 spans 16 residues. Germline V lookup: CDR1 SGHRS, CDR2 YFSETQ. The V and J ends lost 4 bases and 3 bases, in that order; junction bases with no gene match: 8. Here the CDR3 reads CASSRTGGRHTGELFF. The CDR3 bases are TGCGCCAGCAGCCGAACGGGCGGGAGGCACACCGGGGAGCTGTTTTTT.

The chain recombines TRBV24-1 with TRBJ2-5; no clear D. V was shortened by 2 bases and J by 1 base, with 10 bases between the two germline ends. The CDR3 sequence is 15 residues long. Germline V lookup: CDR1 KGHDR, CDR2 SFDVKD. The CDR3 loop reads CATSDSGRPQETQYF. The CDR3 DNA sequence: TGTGCCACCAGTGATTCCGGACGGCCCCAAGAGACCCAGTACTTC.

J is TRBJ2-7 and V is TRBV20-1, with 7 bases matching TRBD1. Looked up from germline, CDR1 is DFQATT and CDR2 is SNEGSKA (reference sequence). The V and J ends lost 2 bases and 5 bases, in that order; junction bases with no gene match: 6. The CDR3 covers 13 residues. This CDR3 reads CSARYQGVHEQYF. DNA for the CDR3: TGCAGTGCTAGATATCAGGGGGTCCACGAGCAGTACTTC.

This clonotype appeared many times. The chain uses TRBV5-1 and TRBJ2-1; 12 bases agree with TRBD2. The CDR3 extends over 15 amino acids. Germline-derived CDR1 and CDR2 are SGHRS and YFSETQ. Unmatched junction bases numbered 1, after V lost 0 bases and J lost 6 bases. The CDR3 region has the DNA TGCGCCAGCAGCTTGGTGACTAGCGGGAGCAATGAGCAGTTCTTC. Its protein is CASSLVTSGSNEQFF. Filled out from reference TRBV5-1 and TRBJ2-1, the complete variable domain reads KAGVTQTPRYLIKTRGQQVTLSCSPISGHRSVSWYQQTPGQGLQFLFEYFSETQRNKGNFPGRFSGRQFSNSRSEMNVSTLELGDSALYLCASSLVTSGSNEQFFGPGTRLTVL.

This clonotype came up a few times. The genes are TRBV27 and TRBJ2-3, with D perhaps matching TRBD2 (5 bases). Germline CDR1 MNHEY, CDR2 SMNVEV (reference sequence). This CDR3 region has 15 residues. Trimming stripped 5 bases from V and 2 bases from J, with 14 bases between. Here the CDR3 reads CASSPSSPLTDTQYF. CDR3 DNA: TGTGCCAGCAGTCCCTCTAGCCCCCTCACAGATACGCAGTATTTT.

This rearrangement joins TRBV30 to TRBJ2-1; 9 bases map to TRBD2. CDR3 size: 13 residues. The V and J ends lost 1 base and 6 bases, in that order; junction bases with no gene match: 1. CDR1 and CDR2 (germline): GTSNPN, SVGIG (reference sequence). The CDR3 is CAWSGTSVNEQFF. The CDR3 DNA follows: TGTGCCTGGAGTGGGACTAGCGTCAATGAGCAGTTCTTC. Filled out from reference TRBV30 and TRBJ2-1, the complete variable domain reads SQTIHQWPATLVQPVGSPLSLECTVEGTSNPNLYWYRQAAGRGLQLLFYSVGIGQISSEVPQNLSASRPQDRQFILSSKKLLLSDSGFYLCAWSGTSVNEQFFGPGTRLTVL.

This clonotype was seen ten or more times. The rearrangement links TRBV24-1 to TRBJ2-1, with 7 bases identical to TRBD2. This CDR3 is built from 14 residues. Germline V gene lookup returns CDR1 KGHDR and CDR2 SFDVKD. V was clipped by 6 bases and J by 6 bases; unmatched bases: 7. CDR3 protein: CATSRAGEGNEQFF. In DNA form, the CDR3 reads TGTGCCACCAGTCGGGCGGGAGAAGGCAATGAGCAGTTCTTC.

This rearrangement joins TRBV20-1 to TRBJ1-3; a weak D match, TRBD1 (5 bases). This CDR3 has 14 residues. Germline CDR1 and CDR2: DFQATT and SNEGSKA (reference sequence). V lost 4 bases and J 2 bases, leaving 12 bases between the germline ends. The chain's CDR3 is CSAISRVAGNTIYF. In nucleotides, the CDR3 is TGCAGTGCTATCTCCAGGGTGGCTGGAAACACCATATATTTT.

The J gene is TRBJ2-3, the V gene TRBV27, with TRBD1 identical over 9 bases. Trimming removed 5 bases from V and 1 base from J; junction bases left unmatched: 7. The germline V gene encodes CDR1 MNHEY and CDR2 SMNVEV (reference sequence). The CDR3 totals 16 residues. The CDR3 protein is CASSPLQGAGTDTQYF. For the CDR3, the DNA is TGTGCCAGCAGTCCATTACAGGGGGCTGGCACAGATACGCAGTATTTT.

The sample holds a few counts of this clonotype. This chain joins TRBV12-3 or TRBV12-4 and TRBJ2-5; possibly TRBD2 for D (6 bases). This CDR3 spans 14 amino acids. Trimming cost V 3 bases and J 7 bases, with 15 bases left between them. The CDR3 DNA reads TGTGCCAGCAGTTTTGGGCTAGCGAGGGGGACCCAGTACTTC. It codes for CASSFGLARGTQYF.

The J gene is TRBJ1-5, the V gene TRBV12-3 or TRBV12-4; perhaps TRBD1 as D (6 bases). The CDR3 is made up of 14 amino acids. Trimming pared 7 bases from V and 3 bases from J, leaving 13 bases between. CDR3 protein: CASTLWGANQPQHF. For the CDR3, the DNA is TGTGCCAGCACTTTGTGGGGGGCCAATCAGCCCCAGCATTTT.

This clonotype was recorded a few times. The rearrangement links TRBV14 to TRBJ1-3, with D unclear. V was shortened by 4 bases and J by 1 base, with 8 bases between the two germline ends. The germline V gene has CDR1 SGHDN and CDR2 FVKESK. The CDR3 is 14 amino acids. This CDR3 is CASSLDWSGNTIYF. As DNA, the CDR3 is TGTGCCAGCAGCCTGGACTGGTCTGGAAACACCATATATTTT.

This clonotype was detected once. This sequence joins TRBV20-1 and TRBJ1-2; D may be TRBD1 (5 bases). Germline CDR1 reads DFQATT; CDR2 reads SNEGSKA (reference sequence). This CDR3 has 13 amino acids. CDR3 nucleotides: TGCAGAGGGGAATTACTACAGAACTATGGCTACACCTTC. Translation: CRGELLQNYGYTF.

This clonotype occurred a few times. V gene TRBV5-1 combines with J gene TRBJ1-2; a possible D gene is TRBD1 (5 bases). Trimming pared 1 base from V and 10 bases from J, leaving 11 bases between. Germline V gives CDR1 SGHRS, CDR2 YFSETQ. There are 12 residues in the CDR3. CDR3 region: CASSLYRSNYTF. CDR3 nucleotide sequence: TGCGCCAGCAGCTTGTACAGGTCGAACTACACCTTC.

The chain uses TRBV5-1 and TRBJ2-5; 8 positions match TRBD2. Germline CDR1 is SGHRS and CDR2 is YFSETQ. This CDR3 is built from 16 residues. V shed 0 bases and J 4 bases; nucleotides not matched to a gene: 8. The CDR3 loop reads CASSLAREVGIETQYF. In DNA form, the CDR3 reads TGCGCCAGCAGCTTGGCGCGGGAGGTTGGGATAGAGACCCAGTACTTC. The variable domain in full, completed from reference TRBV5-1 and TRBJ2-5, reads KAGVTQTPRYLIKTRGQQVTLSCSPISGHRSVSWYQQTPGQGLQFLFEYFSETQRNKGNFPGRFSGRQFSNSRSEMNVSTLELGDSALYLCASSLAREVGIETQYFGPGTRLLVL.

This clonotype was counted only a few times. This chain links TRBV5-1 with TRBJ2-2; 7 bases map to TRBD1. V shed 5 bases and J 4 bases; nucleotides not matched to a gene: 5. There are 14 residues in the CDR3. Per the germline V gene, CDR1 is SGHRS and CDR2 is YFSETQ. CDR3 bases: TGCGCCAGCAGACCGACAGGGATCACCGGGGAGCTGTTTTTT. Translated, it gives CASRPTGITGELFF. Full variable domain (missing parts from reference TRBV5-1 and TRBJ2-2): KAGVTQTPRYLIKTRGQQVTLSCSPISGHRSVSWYQQTPGQGLQFLFEYFSETQRNKGNFPGRFSGRQFSNSRSEMNVSTLELGDSALYLCASRPTGITGELFFGEGSRLTVL.

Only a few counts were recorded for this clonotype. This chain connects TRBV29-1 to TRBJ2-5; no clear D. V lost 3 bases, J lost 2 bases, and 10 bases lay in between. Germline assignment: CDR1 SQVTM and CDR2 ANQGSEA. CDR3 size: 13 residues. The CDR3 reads CSVEKQLQETQYF. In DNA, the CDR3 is TGCAGCGTTGAGAAGCAGCTACAAGAGACCCAGTACTTC.

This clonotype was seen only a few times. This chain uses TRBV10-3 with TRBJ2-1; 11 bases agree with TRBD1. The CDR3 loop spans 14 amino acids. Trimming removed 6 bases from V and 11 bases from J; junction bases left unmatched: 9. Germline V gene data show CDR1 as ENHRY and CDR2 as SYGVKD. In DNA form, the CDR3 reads TGTGCCATCAGATCAGGGACAGGGGGTACCAAGCAGTTCTTC. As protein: CAIRSGTGGTKQFF.

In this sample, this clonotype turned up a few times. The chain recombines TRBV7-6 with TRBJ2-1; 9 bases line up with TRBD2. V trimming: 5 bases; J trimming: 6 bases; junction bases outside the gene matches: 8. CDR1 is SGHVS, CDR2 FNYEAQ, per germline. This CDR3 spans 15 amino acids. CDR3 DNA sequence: TGTGCCAGCAGCCAATTAGCGGGAGCGGGCAATGAGCAGTTCTTC. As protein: CASSQLAGAGNEQFF. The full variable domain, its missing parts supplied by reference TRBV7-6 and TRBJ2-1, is GAGVSQSPRYKVTKRGQDVALRCDPISGHVSLYWYRQALGQGPEFLTYFNYEAQQDKSGLPNDRFSAERPEGSISTLTIQRTEQRDSAMYRCASSQLAGAGNEQFFGPGTRLTVL.